The TCR beta chain described here comes from a study of identifying expanded T cells in peripheral blood. Assay: immunoSEQ multiplex PCR; the TCRdb copy retains only in-frame clones and omits some. The repertoire holds about 78,000 clones, with approximately 90% as singletons. Losses at the gene ends were 5 bases for V and 8 bases for J; bases not matched to a gene: 10. The length of the CDR3 is 15 residues. The V gene's germline CDR1 is MNHEY and CDR2 SMNVEV (reference sequence). The chain couples TRBV27 to TRBJ1-4; 8 nucleotides line up with TRBD1. Sequenced material: blood. This clonotype was sampled from a person aged 18 to 75 in good health. The CDR3 reads CASSPSGGWGEKLFF. The DNA for the CDR3 is TGTGCCAGCAGTCCCTCAGGGGGCTGGGGGGAAAAACTGTTTTTT.